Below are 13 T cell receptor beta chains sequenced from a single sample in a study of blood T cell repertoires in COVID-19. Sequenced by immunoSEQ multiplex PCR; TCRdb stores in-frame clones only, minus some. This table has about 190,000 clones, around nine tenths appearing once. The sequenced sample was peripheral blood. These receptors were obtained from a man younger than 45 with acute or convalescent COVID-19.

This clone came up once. This CDR3 is CASTPGIGLRTETEAFF. Written as DNA, the CDR3 is TGTGCCAGTACCCCAGGGATAGGATTGAGGACGGAAACTGAAGCTTTCTTT. The rearrangement uses TRBV18 and TRBJ1-1; possibly TRBD1 for D (5 bases). The CDR3 has 17 residues. V lost 9 bases and J lost 5, with 28 bases in between. CDR1 is KGHSH and CDR2 is LQKENI in the germline V gene.

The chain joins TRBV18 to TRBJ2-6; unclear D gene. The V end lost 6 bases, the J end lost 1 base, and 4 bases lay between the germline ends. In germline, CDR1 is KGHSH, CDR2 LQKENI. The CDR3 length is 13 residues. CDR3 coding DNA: TGTGCCAGCTCTCAATCTGGGGCCAACGTCCTGACTTTC. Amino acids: CASSQSGANVLTF.

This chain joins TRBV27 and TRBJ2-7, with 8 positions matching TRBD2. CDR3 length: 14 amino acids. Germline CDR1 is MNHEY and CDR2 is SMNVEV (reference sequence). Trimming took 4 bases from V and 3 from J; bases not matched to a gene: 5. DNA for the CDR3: TGTGCCAGCAGTTCAGGCGGGGGGCTCTACGAGCAGTACTTC. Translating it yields CASSSGGGLYEQYF.

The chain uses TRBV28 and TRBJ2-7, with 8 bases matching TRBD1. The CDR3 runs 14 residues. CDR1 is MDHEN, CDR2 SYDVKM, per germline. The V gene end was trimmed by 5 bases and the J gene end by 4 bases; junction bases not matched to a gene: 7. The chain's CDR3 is CASSRLTGEYEQYF. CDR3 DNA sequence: TGTGCCAGCAGTAGATTGACAGGGGAGTACGAGCAGTACTTC.

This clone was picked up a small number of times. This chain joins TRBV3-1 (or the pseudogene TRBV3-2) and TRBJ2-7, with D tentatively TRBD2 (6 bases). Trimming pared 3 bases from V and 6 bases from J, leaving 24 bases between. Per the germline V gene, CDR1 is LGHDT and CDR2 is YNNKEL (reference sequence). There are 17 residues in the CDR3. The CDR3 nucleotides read TGTGCCAGCAGCCACCCCGGTCGCGGGACCGGTCCGGGCGAGCAGTACTTC. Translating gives CASSHPGRGTGPGEQYF.

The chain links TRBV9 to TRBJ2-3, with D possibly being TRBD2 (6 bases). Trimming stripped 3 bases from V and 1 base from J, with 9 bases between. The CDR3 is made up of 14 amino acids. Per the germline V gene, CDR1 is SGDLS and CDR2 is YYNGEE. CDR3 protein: CASSAGDGTDTQYF. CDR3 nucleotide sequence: TGTGCCAGCAGCGCGGGGGATGGCACAGATACGCAGTATTTT. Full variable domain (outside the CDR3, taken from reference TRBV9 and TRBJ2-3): DSGVTQTPKHLITATGQRVTLRCSPRSGDLSVYWYQQSLDQGLQFLIQYYNGEERAKGNILERFSAQQFPDLHSELNLSSLELGDSALYFCASSAGDGTDTQYFGPGTRLTVL.

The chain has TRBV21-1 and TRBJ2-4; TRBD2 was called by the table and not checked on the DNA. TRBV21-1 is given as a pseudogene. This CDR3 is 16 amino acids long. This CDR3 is CASIPSEELAKNIQYF. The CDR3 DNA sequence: TGTGCCAGCATCCCTTCGGAGGAACTAGCCAAAAACATTCAGTACTTC.

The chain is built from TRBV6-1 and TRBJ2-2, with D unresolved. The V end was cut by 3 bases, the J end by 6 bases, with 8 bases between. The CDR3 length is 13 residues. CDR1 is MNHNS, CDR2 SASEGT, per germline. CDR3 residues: CASSDRRAGELFF. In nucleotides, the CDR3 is TGTGCCAGCAGTGACCGTAGAGCCGGGGAGCTGTTTTTT.

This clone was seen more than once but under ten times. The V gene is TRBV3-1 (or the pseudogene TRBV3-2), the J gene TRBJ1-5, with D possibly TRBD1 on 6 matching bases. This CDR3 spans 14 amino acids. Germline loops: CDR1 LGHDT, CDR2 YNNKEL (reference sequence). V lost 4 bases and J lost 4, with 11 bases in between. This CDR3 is CASSRLGGNQPQHF. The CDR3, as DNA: TGTGCCAGCAGCCGCCTAGGGGGAAATCAGCCCCAGCATTTT.

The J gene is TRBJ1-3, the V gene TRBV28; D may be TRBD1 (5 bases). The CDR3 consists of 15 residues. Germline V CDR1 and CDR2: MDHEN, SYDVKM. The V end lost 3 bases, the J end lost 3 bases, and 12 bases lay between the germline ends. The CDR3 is CASSFGGESGNTIYF. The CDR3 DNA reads TGTGCCAGCAGTTTCGGGGGGGAGAGTGGAAACACCATATATTTT.

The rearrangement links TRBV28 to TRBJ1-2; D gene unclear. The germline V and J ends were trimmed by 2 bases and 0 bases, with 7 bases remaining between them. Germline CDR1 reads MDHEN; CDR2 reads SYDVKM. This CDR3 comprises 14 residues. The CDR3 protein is CASSLRVSNYGYTF. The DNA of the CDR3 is TGTGCCAGCAGTTTAAGAGTTTCTAACTATGGCTACACCTTC.

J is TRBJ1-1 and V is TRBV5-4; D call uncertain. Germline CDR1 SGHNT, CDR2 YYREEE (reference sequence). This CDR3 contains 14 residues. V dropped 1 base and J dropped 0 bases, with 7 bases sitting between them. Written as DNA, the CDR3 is TGTGCCAGCAGCTTGTCCAGTCTGAACACTGAAGCTTTCTTT. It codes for CASSLSSLNTEAFF.

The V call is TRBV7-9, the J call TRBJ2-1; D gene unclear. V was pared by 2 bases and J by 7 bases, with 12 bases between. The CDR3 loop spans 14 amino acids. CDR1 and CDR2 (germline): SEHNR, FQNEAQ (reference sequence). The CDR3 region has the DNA TGTGCCAGCAGCTTACATACCACCGGGAATGAGCAGTTCTTC. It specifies CASSLHTTGNEQFF.